This TCR beta chain emerged from a study of blood T cell repertoires in COVID-19. Study context: The study drew acute and convalescent COVID-19 samples from the United States, Italy and Spain.

The junction had 9 bases not matched to a gene; V was cut back by 5 bases and J by 0 bases. This CDR3 comprises 16 residues. Germline V gene sequence: CDR1 SNHLY, CDR2 FYNNEI. Sequenced by immunoSEQ multiplex PCR; TCRdb stores in-frame clones only, minus some. The data hold 180,000 or so clones, with approximately 83% observed a single time. What was sequenced was PBMCs or T cells enriched from blood (not recorded which). V is TRBV2 and J is TRBJ1-2; TRBD1 matches 7 bases. This TCR was recovered from a woman in her fifties or sixties who had recovered from COVID-19. The chain's CDR3 is CASSWMGQSSNYGYTF. The CDR3 DNA sequence: TGTGCCAGCAGTTGGATGGGACAGTCTTCTAACTATGGCTACACCTTC.